The sequence of this T cell receptor (beta chain) was determined in a study of CD8 T cells in Susac syndrome. CDR3 length: 15 residues. With 5 bases clipped from V and 5 bases from J, the junction kept 11 bases outside the gene matches. After extraction with the RNeasy kit, roughly 0.45 to 1 ug of the RNA was reverse transcribed using random hexamers. Coverage of TCR beta CDR3 amplification by immunoSEQ multiplex PCR extended to 54 Vbeta and 13 Jbeta. Each CDR3 protein gets one entry after TCRdb re-called the immunoSEQ multiplex PCR reads with MiXCR. The top ten hold 0.11% of the sample, which has around 71,000 distinct CDR3 sequences, just over 95% seen once. The multiple sclerosis controls were treatment-naive patients affected by stable or active relapsing-remitting disease.

The clonotype comes from a human donor with multiple sclerosis. The sample consisted of CD4+ T cells from PBMCs. This chain uses TRBV12-3 or TRBV12-4 with TRBJ2-7; TRBD1 matches 8 bases. The CDR3 here is CASSPRRQGAHEQYF. CDR3 nucleotides: TGTGCCAGCAGTCCCCGGAGGCAGGGGGCTCACGAGCAGTACTTC.